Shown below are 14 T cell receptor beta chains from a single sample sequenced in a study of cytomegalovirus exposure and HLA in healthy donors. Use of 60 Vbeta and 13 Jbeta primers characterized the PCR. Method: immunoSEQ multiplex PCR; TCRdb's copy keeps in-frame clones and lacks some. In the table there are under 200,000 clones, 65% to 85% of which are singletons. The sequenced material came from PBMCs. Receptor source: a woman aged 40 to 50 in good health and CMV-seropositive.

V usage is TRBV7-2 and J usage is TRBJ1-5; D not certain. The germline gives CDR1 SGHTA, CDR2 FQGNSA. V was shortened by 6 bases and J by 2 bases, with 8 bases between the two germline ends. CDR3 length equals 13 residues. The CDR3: CASRAQGNQPQHF. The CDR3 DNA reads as TGTGCCAGCAGGGCTCAGGGCAATCAGCCCCAGCATTTT.

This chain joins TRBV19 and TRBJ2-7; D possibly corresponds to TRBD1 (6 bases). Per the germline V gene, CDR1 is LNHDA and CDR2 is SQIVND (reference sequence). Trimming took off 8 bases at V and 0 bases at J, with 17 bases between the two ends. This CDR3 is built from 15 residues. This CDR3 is CASSLRDTISYEQYF. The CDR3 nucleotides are TGTGCCAGTTCACTGAGGGACACAATCTCCTACGAGCAGTACTTC.

The CDR3 loop reads CASSTGGPTGELFF. Here the CDR3 DNA reads TGTGCCAGCAGCACGGGGGGGCCCACCGGGGAGCTGTTTTTT. V usage is TRBV5-8 and J usage is TRBJ2-2; 8 bases map to TRBD2. Germline CDR1 reads SGHTS; CDR2 reads YDEGEE. The CDR3 is 14 residues long. Trimming removed 4 bases from V and 4 bases from J; junction bases left unmatched: 3.

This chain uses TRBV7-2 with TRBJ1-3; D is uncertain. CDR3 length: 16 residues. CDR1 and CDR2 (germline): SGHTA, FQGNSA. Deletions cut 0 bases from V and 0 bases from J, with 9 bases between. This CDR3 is CASSLALTYSGNTIYF. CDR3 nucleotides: TGTGCCAGCAGCTTAGCGCTGACATACTCTGGAAACACCATATATTTT.

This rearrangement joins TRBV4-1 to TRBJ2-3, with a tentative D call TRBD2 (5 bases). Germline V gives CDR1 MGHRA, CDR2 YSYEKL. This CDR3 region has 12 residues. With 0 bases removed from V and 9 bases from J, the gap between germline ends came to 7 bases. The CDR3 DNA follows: TGCGCCAGCAGCCAAGATCGAGGGACGCAGTATTTT. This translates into CASSQDRGTQYF.

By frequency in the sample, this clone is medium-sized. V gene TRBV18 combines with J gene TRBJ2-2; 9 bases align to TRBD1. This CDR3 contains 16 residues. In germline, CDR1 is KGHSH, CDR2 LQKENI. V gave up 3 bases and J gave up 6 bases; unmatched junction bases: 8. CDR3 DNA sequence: TGTGCCAGCTCACCTCTCCGGGACAGGGAAGCCGGGGAGCTGTTTTTT. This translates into CASSPLRDREAGELFF.

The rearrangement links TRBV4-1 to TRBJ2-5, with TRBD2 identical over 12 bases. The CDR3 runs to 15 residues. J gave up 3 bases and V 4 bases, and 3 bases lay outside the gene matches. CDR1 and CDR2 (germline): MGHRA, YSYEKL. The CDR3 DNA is TGCGCCAGCAGCCGTAGACTAGCGGGAGAAGAGACCCAGTACTTC. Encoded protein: CASSRRLAGEETQYF.

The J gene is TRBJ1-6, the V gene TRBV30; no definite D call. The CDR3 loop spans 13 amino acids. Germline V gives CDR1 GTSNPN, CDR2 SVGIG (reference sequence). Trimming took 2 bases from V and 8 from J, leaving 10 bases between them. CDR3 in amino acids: CAWSYNTDSPLHF. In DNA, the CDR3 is TGTGCCTGGAGTTATAATACGGATTCACCCCTCCACTTT.

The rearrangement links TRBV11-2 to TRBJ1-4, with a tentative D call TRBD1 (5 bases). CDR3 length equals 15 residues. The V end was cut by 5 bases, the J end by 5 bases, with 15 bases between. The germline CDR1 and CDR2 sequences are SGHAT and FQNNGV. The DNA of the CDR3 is TGTGCCAGCAGCCCCCTCCCAAGGGGAAATGAAAAACTGTTTTTT. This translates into CASSPLPRGNEKLFF.

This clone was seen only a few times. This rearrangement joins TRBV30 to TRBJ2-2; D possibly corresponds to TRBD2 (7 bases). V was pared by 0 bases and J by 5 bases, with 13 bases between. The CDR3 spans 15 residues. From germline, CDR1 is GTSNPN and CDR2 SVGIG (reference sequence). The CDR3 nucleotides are TGTGCCTGGAGTGTGACCAGGGGAGGGACCGGGGAGCTGTTTTTT. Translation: CAWSVTRGGTGELFF.

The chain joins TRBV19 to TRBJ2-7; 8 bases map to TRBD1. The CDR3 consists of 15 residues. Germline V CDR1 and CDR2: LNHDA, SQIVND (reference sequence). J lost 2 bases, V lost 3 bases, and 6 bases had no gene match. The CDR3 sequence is CASSIPGQGTYEQYF. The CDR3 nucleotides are TGTGCCAGTAGTATCCCCGGACAGGGAACCTACGAGCAGTACTTC.

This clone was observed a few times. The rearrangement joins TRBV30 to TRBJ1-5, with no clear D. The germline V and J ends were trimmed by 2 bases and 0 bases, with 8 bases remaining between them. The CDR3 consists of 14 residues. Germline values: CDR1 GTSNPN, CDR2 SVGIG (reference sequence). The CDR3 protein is CAWSSGNSNQPQHF. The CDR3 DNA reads TGTGCCTGGAGTTCCGGGAATAGCAATCAGCCCCAGCATTTT.

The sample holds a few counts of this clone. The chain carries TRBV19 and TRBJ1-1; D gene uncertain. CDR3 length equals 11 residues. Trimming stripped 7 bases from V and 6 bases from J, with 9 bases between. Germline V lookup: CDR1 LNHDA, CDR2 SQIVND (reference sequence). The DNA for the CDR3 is TGTGCCAGTATATTTCAGTCTGAAGCTTTCTTT. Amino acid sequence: CASIFQSEAFF. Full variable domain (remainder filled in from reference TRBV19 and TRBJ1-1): DGGITQSPKYLFRKEGQNVTLSCEQNLNHDAMYWYRQDPGQGLRLIYYSQIVNDFQKGDIAEGYSVSREKKESFPLTVTSAQKNPTAFYLCASIFQSEAFFGQGTRLTVV.

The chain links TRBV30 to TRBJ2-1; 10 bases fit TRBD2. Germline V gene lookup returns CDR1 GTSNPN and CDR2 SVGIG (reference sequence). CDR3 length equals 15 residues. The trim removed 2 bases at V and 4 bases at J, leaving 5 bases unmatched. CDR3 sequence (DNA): TGTGCCTGGAGTAGCCGAGCGGGGGGGTACAATGAGCAGTTCTTC. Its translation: CAWSSRAGGYNEQFF.